These T cell receptor beta chains were read from a single sample in a study of beta chain features in type 1 diabetes. Measured with immunoSEQ multiplex PCR; TCRdb has only the in-frame clones, and not every one. In the table there are about 280,000 clones, roughly 15% of which are singletons. The sequenced sample was naive CD4+ T cells from blood. These receptor sequences come from a man aged 18 to 29 with type 1 diabetes. CDR3s include the opening cysteine and the closing phenylalanine or tryptophan. D genes are given only for firm matches. Clone size is not always given. Where it is, it says once, few, many or a class for expanded clones.

-,TRBJ2-3,TRBD2,TRBV7-2,CASSLVAGGPWYF,TGTGCCAGCAGCTTAGTAGCGGGGGGGCCCTGGTATTTT
few,TRBJ1-2,TRBD1,TRBV6-1,CASSGTGVLYGYTF,TGTGCCAGCAGTGGGACAGGGGTTCTCTATGGCTACACCTTC
few,TRBJ1-2,TRBD1,TRBV6-5,CASRQGASYTF,TGTGCCAGTAGACAGGGGGCGAGCTACACCTTC
-,TRBJ2-7,TRBD2,TRBV30,CAWSAYPRTSGSYEQYF,TGTGCCTGGAGTGCGTACCCTCGGACTAGTGGGTCCTACGAGCAGTACTTC
-,TRBJ1-5,-,TRBV6-1,CASRGTYSNQPQHF,TGTGCCAGCAGAGGGACATATAGCAATCAGCCCCAGCATTTT
few,TRBJ2-7,-,TRBV7-2,CASSLQRSEGEQYF,TGTGCCAGCAGCTTACAACGATCAGAGGGCGAGCAGTACTTC
-,TRBJ2-5,-,TRBV28,CASSRAGSPQETQYF,TGTGCCAGCAGTCGAGCGGGCTCCCCTCAAGAGACCCAGTACTTC
few,TRBJ1-6,TRBD1,TRBV4-3,CASSQDWVGTGNSPLHF,TGCGCCAGCAGCCAAGATTGGGTGGGGACAGGGAATTCACCCCTCCACTTT
few,TRBJ1-2,-,TRBV6-1,CASSEQGGYGYTF,TGTGCCAGCAGTGAACAGGGTGGCTATGGCTACACCTTC
few,TRBJ1-2,TRBD1,TRBV5-4,CASSRGTGINYGYTF,TGTGCCAGCAGCCGGGGGACAGGGATTAACTATGGCTACACCTTC
once,TRBJ2-1,TRBD2,TRBV5-1,CASSFHPGTTDNEQFF,TGCGCCAGCAGCTTCCACCCCGGGACTACGGACAATGAGCAGTTCTTC
few,TRBJ2-3,TRBD2,TRBV15,CATSRGSGSADTQYF,TGTGCCACCAGCAGAGGAAGCGGGAGCGCAGATACGCAGTATTTT
few,TRBJ2-1,-,TRBV10-3,CAISDGSEDEQFF,TGTGCCATCAGTGACGGGAGCGAGGATGAGCAGTTCTTC
-,TRBJ2-6,TRBD1,TRBV11-2,CASSPRDRVSGANVLTF,TGTGCCAGCAGCCCCCGGGACAGGGTCTCTGGGGCCAACGTCCTGACTTTC
-,TRBJ2-3,TRBD2,TRBV4-3,CASSQVRGGRTDTQYF,TGCGCCAGCAGCCAAGTCCGCGGGGGGCGCACAGATACGCAGTATTTT
-,TRBJ2-2,-,TRBV5-1,CASTLKGYGSDAGELFF,TGCGCCAGCACCTTAAAAGGGTACGGGAGTGACGCCGGGGAGCTGTTTTTT
-,TRBJ2-5,TRBD2,TRBV7-9,CASSFGLAGGTQYF,TGTGCCAGCAGCTTCGGACTAGCGGGGGGGACCCAGTACTTC
-,TRBJ2-3,-,TRBV27,CASSSEVGATQYF,TGTGCCAGCAGTAGTGAGGTGGGAGCTACGCAGTATTTT
-,TRBJ2-1,TRBD1,TRBV18,CASSPSGQGSTYEQFF,TGTGCCAGCTCACCTTCGGGACAGGGAAGTACCTATGAGCAGTTCTTC
few,TRBJ1-1,TRBD1,TRBV30,CAWTRDRGYSLNTEAFF,TGTGCCTGGACCCGGGACAGGGGGTACTCCTTGAACACTGAAGCTTTCTTT
-,TRBJ2-7,TRBD1,TRBV5-1,CASSPDRGYEQYF,TGCGCCAGCAGCCCGGACAGGGGCTACGAGCAGTACTTC
-,TRBJ2-7,-,TRBV6-6,CASGSYEQYF,TGTGCCAGCGGCAGTTACGAGCAGTACTTC
-,TRBJ2-2,-,TRBV18,CASSPPRGNTGELFF,TGTGCCAGCTCACCACCGCGGGGGAACACCGGGGAGCTGTTTTTT
-,TRBJ2-1,TRBD2,TRBV30,CAWSRLAGPYNEQFF,TGTGCCTGGAGTCGACTAGCGGGCCCCTACAATGAGCAGTTCTTC
few,TRBJ2-3,-,TRBV5-4,CASSEEVGTDTQYF,TGTGCCAGCAGCGAGGAGGTGGGCACAGATACGCAGTATTTT
-,TRBJ2-5,-,TRBV6-5,CASSYGWTGRAKTQYF,TGTGCCAGCAGTTACGGATGGACAGGGAGGGCGAAGACCCAGTACTTC
few,TRBJ1-4,-,TRBV5-6,CASSSGGRRWNEKLFF,TGTGCCAGCAGCTCCGGCGGGCGGCGTTGGAATGAAAAACTGTTTTTT
-,TRBJ2-7,-,TRBV30,CAWSRGRYEQYF,TGTGCCTGGAGTCGAGGGAGGTACGAGCAGTACTTC